What follows are 27 T cell receptor beta chains derived from one specimen sequenced in a study of blood T cell repertoires in COVID-19. TCRdb's copy holds only in-frame clones and misses some; the assay was immunoSEQ multiplex PCR. The sample shows 200,000 to 250,000 clones, 86% of them seen only once. Sequencing input: peripheral blood. The receptors were gathered from a man between 50 and 59 years old with acute or convalescent COVID-19.

V and J are TRBV19 and TRBJ1-1; no clear D gene. V was clipped by 0 bases and J by 3 bases, with 5 bases between them. The V gene's germline CDR1 is LNHDA and CDR2 SQIVND (reference sequence). The CDR3 is 13 amino acids. In nucleotides, the CDR3 is TGTGCCAGTAGTATAGAGTCCTACACTGAAGCTTTCTTT. Translating gives CASSIESYTEAFF.

A few counts support this clone. The rearrangement joins TRBV7-9 to TRBJ1-2; D not resolved. This CDR3 spans 14 amino acids. V shed 0 bases and J shed 8 bases, with 13 bases lying between them. CDR1 and CDR2 (germline): SEHNR, FQNEAQ (reference sequence). The CDR3 coding sequence is TGTGCCAGCAGCTTAGCGTACAGAAAAGGCGGCTACACCTTC. Its translation: CASSLAYRKGGYTF.

This clone was detected only a few times. The chain combines TRBV6-2 or TRBV6-3 with TRBJ1-2, with 8 bases matching TRBD1. CDR3 size: 17 residues. The germline gives CDR1 MNHEY, CDR2 SVGEGT. V was clipped by 4 bases and J by 6 bases; unmatched bases: 16. The CDR3 loop is CASSSTPFQGASDGYTF. The DNA for the CDR3 is TGTGCCAGCAGTTCCACCCCATTCCAGGGGGCTTCGGATGGCTACACCTTC.

The J gene is TRBJ1-1, the V gene TRBV19; TRBD1 matches at 8 bases. V lost 1 base and J lost 10; bases outside the gene matches: 11. This CDR3 has 15 residues. Germline V CDR1 and CDR2: LNHDA, SQIVND (reference sequence). DNA of the CDR3: TGTGCCAGTAGTATAGCTCCGGACAGGGCAGGTTTAGCTTTCTTT. This sequence encodes CASSIAPDRAGLAFF.

For the CDR3, the DNA is TGTGCCAGCAGCTTGGACAGGGGAGTAGGAGGCTACACCTTC. Translating it yields CASSLDRGVGGYTF. The J gene is TRBJ1-2, the V gene TRBV7-2; 9 nucleotides agree with TRBD1. The CDR3 is made up of 14 amino acids. The germline V gene has CDR1 SGHTA and CDR2 FQGNSA. The J segment lost 8 bases and the V segment lost 3 bases, leaving 7 bases of the junction unmatched.

V and J are TRBV5-8 and TRBJ1-5; D perhaps matches TRBD1 (6 bases). V was pared by 0 bases and J by 0 bases, with 13 bases between. CDR1 and CDR2 from the germline V gene are SGHTS and YDEGEE. The CDR3 is 17 amino acids. The CDR3 DNA sequence: TGTGCCAGCAGCTTGGCCACTCAGGGGACTAGCAATCAGCCCCAGCATTTT. This gives the protein CASSLATQGTSNQPQHF.

V gene TRBV6-5 combines with J gene TRBJ1-1, with D hard to call. Looked up from germline, CDR1 is MNHEY and CDR2 is SVGAGI. V dropped 8 bases and J dropped 0 bases, with 13 bases sitting between them. The CDR3 has 14 amino acids. CDR3 DNA: TGTGCCAGCGACGGCAGACTCATGAACACTGAAGCTTTCTTT. Its translation: CASDGRLMNTEAFF.

The rearrangement joins TRBV5-4 to TRBJ2-4; D gene ambiguous. Between the trimmed V and J ends, which lost 2 bases and 3 bases, there was a span of 9 bases. The CDR3 extends over 14 amino acids. Germline V gene sequence: CDR1 SGHNT, CDR2 YYREEE (reference sequence). The CDR3, as DNA: TGTGCCAGCAGCTTTTCCAGGAACAAAAACATTCAGTACTTC. Its protein product is CASSFSRNKNIQYF. Full variable domain (outside the CDR3, taken from reference TRBV5-4 and TRBJ2-4): ETGVTQSPTHLIKTRGQQVTLRCSSQSGHNTVSWYQQALGQGPQFIFQYYREEENGRGNFPPRFSGLQFPNYSSELNVNALELDDSALYLCASSFSRNKNIQYFGAGTRLSVL.

The V and J genes are TRBV6-6 and TRBJ1-2, with D hard to call. CDR1 is MNHNY and CDR2 is SVGAGI in the germline V gene (reference sequence). V was cut by 2 bases and J by 4 bases, with 8 bases left in between. This CDR3 region has 13 residues. The CDR3 loop reads CASSYLEGYGYTF. DNA for the CDR3: TGTGCCAGCAGTTACCTGGAGGGCTATGGCTACACCTTC.

The chain has TRBV7-2 and TRBJ1-5; no clear D. The CDR3 is 14 residues long. The germline V gene encodes CDR1 SGHTA and CDR2 FQGNSA. V lost 0 bases and J lost 5, with 8 bases in between. The CDR3 coding sequence is TGTGCCAGCAGCTTAGCCTATACTTATCAGCCCCAGCATTTT. Protein product: CASSLAYTYQPQHF.

The rearrangement uses TRBV6-6 and TRBJ1-3; D perhaps matches TRBD1 (6 bases). Trimming took off 7 bases at V and 0 bases at J, with 16 bases between the two ends. The CDR3 extends over 16 amino acids. The germline gives CDR1 MNHNY, CDR2 SVGAGI (reference sequence). The CDR3 sequence: CASTIRDISSGNTIYF. The DNA for the CDR3 is TGTGCCAGCACCATCCGGGACATAAGCTCTGGAAACACCATATATTTT.

This CDR3 is CASSFDGGGSPLHF. The CDR3, as DNA: TGTGCCAGCAGCTTTGACGGGGGAGGGTCACCCCTCCACTTT. The gene calls are TRBV11-2 and TRBJ1-6; TRBD1 might be the D (5 bases). V was shortened by 3 bases and J by 10 bases, with 13 bases between the two germline ends. Germline V gene data show CDR1 as SGHAT and CDR2 as FQNNGV. This CDR3 has 14 amino acids.

The rearrangement uses TRBV18 and TRBJ1-2; a weak D match, TRBD1 (5 bases). Germline V CDR1 and CDR2: KGHSH, LQKENI. This CDR3 spans 17 amino acids. V was pared by 2 bases and J by 2 bases, with 18 bases between. This chain's CDR3 is CASSPVLVAGPNYGYTF. The CDR3 nucleotides are TGTGCCAGCTCACCAGTCCTGGTTGCAGGGCCAAACTATGGCTACACCTTC.

V gene TRBV9 combines with J gene TRBJ2-5; the D gene is possibly TRBD2 (6 bases). Germline loops: CDR1 SGDLS, CDR2 YYNGEE. CDR3 length: 14 residues. CDR3 residues: CASNGGIGQETQYF. The CDR3 DNA sequence: TGTGCGTCAAACGGGGGAATCGGCCAAGAGACCCAGTACTTC. Complete variable domain (other parts from reference TRBV9 and TRBJ2-5): DSGVTQTPKHLITATGQRVTLRCSPRSGDLSVYWYQQSLDQGLQFLIQYYNGEERAKGNILERFSAQQFPDLHSELNLSSLELGDSALYFCASNGGIGQETQYFGPGTRLLVL.

The V gene is TRBV19, the J gene TRBJ2-7, with 7 bases aligning to TRBD1. The V and J ends lost 9 bases and 0 bases, in that order; junction bases with no gene match: 8. The germline V gene has CDR1 LNHDA and CDR2 SQIVND (reference sequence). The CDR3 runs 14 residues. The CDR3 sequence: CASKGQTASYEQYF. The DNA of the CDR3 is TGTGCCAGCAAGGGACAGACCGCCTCCTACGAGCAGTACTTC.

In this sample, this clone turned up once. V and J are TRBV6-2 or TRBV6-3 and TRBJ2-1; 11 nucleotides line up with TRBD2. This CDR3 has 15 amino acids. V lost 2 bases and J lost 3; bases outside the gene matches: 0. CDR1 MNHEY and CDR2 SVGEGT come from the germline V gene. CDR3 nucleotides: TGTGCCAGCAGTTACCTAGCGGGGGGCTACAATGAGCAGTTCTTC. Translated, it gives CASSYLAGGYNEQFF.

The CDR3 loop reads CASSPGTAKQYGYTF. CDR3 sequence (DNA): TGTGCCAGCAGCCCCGGGACAGCCAAGCAGTATGGCTACACCTTC. The V call is TRBV9, the J call TRBJ1-2, with 7 bases lining up with TRBD1. Germline V CDR1 and CDR2: SGDLS, YYNGEE. The CDR3 is made up of 15 amino acids. J lost 5 bases, V lost 4 bases, and 11 bases had no gene match.

This clone appeared a few times. This chain links TRBV18 with TRBJ1-1; D not resolved. Trimming pared 5 bases from V and 5 bases from J, leaving 12 bases between. This CDR3 contains 13 residues. Looked up from germline, CDR1 is KGHSH and CDR2 is LQKENI. Written as DNA, the CDR3 is TGTGCCAGCTCAGACGTTTTGAGGACTGAAGCTTTCTTT. Translation: CASSDVLRTEAFF. Variable domain in full (rest from reference TRBV18 and TRBJ1-1): NAGVMQNPRHLVRRRGQEARLRCSPMKGHSHVYWYRQLPEEGLKFMVYLQKENIIDESGMPKERFSAEFPKEGPSILRIQQVVRGDSAAYFCASSDVLRTEAFFGQGTRLTVV.

This chain joins TRBV11-2 and TRBJ2-7; 13 bases fit TRBD2. This CDR3 spans 17 amino acids. Trimming at V came to 3 bases and at J to 0 bases, leaving 5 bases not matched to a gene. The germline CDR1 and CDR2 sequences are SGHAT and FQNNGV. CDR3 DNA: TGTGCCAGCAGCTTGGACGGGACTAGCGGGATCTCCTACGAGCAGTACTTC. Translation gives CASSLDGTSGISYEQYF.

This chain joins TRBV6-6 and TRBJ2-3, with 8 nucleotides matching TRBD2. Trimming took 6 bases from V and 3 from J; bases not matched to a gene: 8. The CDR3 runs 15 residues. Germline V lookup: CDR1 MNHNY, CDR2 SVGAGI (reference sequence). The CDR3 bases are TGTGCCAGCAGCCCCCGGGGGGGGGCTACAGATACGCAGTATTTT. This codes for CASSPRGGATDTQYF.

The chain combines TRBV5-1 with TRBJ2-2; the match to TRBD1 covers 10 bases. Trimming took 4 bases from V and 8 from J; bases not matched to a gene: 8. The CDR3 is 15 residues long. Germline V gene sequence: CDR1 SGHRS, CDR2 YFSETQ. The CDR3 DNA reads TGCGCCAGCAGCGGACAGGGGGGCGCCAGAGGGGAGCTGTTTTTT. Its translation is CASSGQGGARGELFF.

The gene calls are TRBV6-2 or TRBV6-3 and TRBJ1-5; TRBD1 matches at 9 bases. The germline V gene has CDR1 MNHEY and CDR2 SVGEGT. The CDR3 spans 16 residues. V gave up 2 bases and J gave up 5 bases; unmatched junction bases: 7. CDR3 DNA: TGTGCCAGCAGTTACCTTAGGACAGGGGAGGATCAGCCCCAGCATTTT. It codes for CASSYLRTGEDQPQHF.

The chain is built from TRBV3-1 (or the pseudogene TRBV3-2) and TRBJ1-1, with D maybe TRBD1 (5 bases). V gave up 3 bases and J gave up 1 base, with 12 bases separating them. CDR1 is LGHDT, CDR2 YNNKEL, per germline (reference sequence). The CDR3 runs to 15 residues. The CDR3 sequence is CASSQSGGGNTEAFF. CDR3 bases: TGTGCCAGCAGCCAGTCCGGGGGGGGGAACACTGAAGCTTTCTTT.

This chain uses TRBV29-1 with TRBJ1-2, with TRBD1 matching 11 bases. The CDR3 consists of 14 residues. CDR1 SQVTM and CDR2 ANQGSEA come from the germline V gene. The J segment lost 8 bases and the V segment lost 7 bases, leaving 12 bases of the junction unmatched. The CDR3 bases are TGCAGCGCCCTGGACCCGGGACAGGGGGAAGGCTACACCTTC. As protein: CSALDPGQGEGYTF.

The chain recombines TRBV4-1 with TRBJ2-2; D unclear. The V and J ends lost 1 base and 6 bases respectively, with 9 bases between them. Germline assignment: CDR1 MGHRA and CDR2 YSYEKL. CDR3 length: 14 amino acids. The CDR3 is CASSQVGQAGELFF. Here the CDR3 DNA reads TGCGCCAGCAGCCAAGTCGGCCAGGCCGGGGAGCTGTTTTTT.

V usage is TRBV9 and J usage is TRBJ2-3; D possibly corresponds to TRBD2 (5 bases). Trimming removed 4 bases at V and 1 base at J, with 13 bases between. The CDR3 contains 15 residues. Germline assignment: CDR1 SGDLS and CDR2 YYNGEE. In nucleotides, the CDR3 is TGTGCCAGCAGCCCACGACTAAGCGGCACAGATACGCAGTATTTT. Translation: CASSPRLSGTDTQYF.

The sample holds a few counts of this clone. The chain combines TRBV25-1 with TRBJ1-1, with TRBD1 matching over 8 bases. Germline assignment: CDR1 MGHDK and CDR2 SYGVNS. The CDR3 loop spans 15 amino acids. Germline trimming cut 5 bases from V and 2 bases from J; bases unmatched to any gene: 7. CDR3 sequence (DNA): TGTGCCAGCAGTCCACAGGGGGATTTTAACACTGAAGCTTTCTTT. Translation: CASSPQGDFNTEAFF.